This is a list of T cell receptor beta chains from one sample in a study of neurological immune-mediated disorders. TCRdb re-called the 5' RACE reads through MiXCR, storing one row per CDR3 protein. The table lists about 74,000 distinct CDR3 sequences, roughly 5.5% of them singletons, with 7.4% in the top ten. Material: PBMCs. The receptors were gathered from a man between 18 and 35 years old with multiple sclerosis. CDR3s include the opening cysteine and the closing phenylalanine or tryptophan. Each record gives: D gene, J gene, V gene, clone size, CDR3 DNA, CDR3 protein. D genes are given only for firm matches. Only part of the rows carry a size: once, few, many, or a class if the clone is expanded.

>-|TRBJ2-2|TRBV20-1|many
TGCAGTGCTAGAGTCCCCACCGGGGAGCTGTTTTTT
CSARVPTGELFF
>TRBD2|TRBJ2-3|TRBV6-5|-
TGTGCCAGTAGAGCGGCGGGGGGGAGCACAGATACGCAGTATTTT
CASRAAGGSTDTQYF
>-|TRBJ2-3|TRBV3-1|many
TGTGCCAGCAGCCATCTTAGCGGAAGCACAGATACGCAGTATTTT
CASSHLSGSTDTQYF
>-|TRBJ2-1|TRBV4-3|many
TGCGCCAGCAGCCAAGATGGACAATCCTACAATGAGCAGTTCTTC
CASSQDGQSYNEQFF
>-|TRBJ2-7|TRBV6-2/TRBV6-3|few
TGTGCCAGCAGTTATTCGGAGGCTTACGAGCAGTACTTC
CASSYSEAYEQYF
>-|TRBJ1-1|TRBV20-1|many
TGCAGTGCTAGCCTCAGGGTAATAGGTGAAGCTTTCTTT
CSASLRVIGEAFF
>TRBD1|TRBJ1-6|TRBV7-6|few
TGTGCCAGCAGCTTAGGGGACAGTTCACCCCTCAACTTT
CASSLGDSSPLNF
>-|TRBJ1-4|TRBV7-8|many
TGTGCCAGCAGCTTATTGGGTGCGGGGGCAACTAATGAAAAACTGTTTTTT
CASSLLGAGATNEKLFF
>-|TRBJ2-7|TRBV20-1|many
TGCAGTGCTAGAGAGTCGGGACGAACCTACGAGCAGTACTTC
CSARESGRTYEQYF
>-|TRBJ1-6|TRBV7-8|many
TGTGCCAGCAGCCCCTCTAATTCACCCCTCAACTTT
CASSPSNSPLNF
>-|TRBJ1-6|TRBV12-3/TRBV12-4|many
TGTGCCAGCAGCGCTGGGACTTCTAATTCACCCCTCCACTTT
CASSAGTSNSPLHF
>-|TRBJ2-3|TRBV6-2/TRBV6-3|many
TGTGCCAGCAGAATAGCGGTACACACAGATACGCAGTATTTT
CASRIAVHTDTQYF
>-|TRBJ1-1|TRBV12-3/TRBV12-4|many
TGTGCCAGCAGTTTAGGGGGCGGCGGCACTGAAGCTTTCTTT
CASSLGGGGTEAFF
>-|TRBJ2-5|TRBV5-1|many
TGCGCCAGCAGCTTGGACGTCGAGACCCAGTACTTC
CASSLDVETQYF
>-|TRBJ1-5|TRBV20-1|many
TGCAGTGCTAGAGAAAGGGCGGGCAATCAGCCCCAGCATTTT
CSARERAGNQPQHF
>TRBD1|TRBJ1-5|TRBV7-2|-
TGTGCCAGCAGCGCACCGGGACAGCCCGGCGGGCAGCCCCAGAATTTT
CASSAPGQPGGQPQNF
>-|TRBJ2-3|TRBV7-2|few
TGTGCCAGCAGCTCGGAAGGCACAGATACGCAGTATTTT
CASSSEGTDTQYF
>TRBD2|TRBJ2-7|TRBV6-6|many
TGTGCCAGCAGTTTTGGACTAGCGGGGTCCTACGAGCAGTACTTC
CASSFGLAGSYEQYF
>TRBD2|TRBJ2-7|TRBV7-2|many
TGTGCCAGCAGTCGGTCGTTAACGCGGGAGGAAGGGCAGTACTTC
CASSRSLTREEGQYF
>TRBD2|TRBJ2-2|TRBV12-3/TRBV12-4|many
TGTGCCAGCAGTTTAACCCCCCCCCGGGGGAGGGACGGGGAGCTGTTTTTT
CASSLTPPRGRDGELFF
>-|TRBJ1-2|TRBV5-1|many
TGCGCCAGCAGCACTGACAGCCACTATGGCTACACCTTC
CASSTDSHYGYTF
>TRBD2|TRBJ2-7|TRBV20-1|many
TGCAGTGCTAGTGAACTTTTTAGCGGGGGCACCTACGAGCAGTACTTC
CSASELFSGGTYEQYF
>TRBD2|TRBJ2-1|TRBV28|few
TGTGCCAGCAGTTTAAGCGGGGAAACCTACAATGAGCAGTTCTTC
CASSLSGETYNEQFF
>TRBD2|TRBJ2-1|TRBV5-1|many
TGCGCCAGCAGCTTGACAGAGTTAGCGGGGGGGCCCAATGAGCAGTTCTTC
CASSLTELAGGPNEQFF
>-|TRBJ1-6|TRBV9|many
TGTGCCAGCAGCGTGTCGGGGGGGAATTCACCCCTCAACTTT
CASSVSGGNSPLNF
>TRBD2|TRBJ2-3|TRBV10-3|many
TGTGCCATCGGGGGGGAAAGGACAGATACGCAGTATTTT
CAIGGERTDTQYF
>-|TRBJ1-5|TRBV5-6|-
TGTGCCAGCAGCTTGGATGGTGGCAATCAGCCCCAGAATTTT
CASSLDGGNQPQNF
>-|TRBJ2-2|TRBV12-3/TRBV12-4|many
TGTGCCAGCAGATGGAACACCGGGGAGCTGTTTTTT
CASRWNTGELFF
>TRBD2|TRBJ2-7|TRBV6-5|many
TGTGCCAGCAGTTACTCGGCTAGCGGGAGTTACGAGCAGTACTTC
CASSYSASGSYEQYF
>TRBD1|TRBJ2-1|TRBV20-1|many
TGCAGTGCTCGGGGACAGGGGGTTATCTACAATGAGCAGTTCTTC
CSARGQGVIYNEQFF
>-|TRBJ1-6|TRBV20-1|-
TGCAGTGCTAGAGGCCAGGTAGCCCTCAACTTT
CSARGQVALNF
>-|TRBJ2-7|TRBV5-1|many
TGCGCCAGCAGCCGTATCCGAGGGAGTTCCGAGCAGTACTTC
CASSRIRGSSEQYF
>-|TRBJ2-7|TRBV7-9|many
TGTGCCAGCAGCTTAGGGGCCTACGAGCAGTACTTC
CASSLGAYEQYF
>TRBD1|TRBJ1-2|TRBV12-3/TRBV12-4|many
TGTGCCAGCAGTTCCGGGACAGGTTCCTCGGGCTACACCTTC
CASSSGTGSSGYTF
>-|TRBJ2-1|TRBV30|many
TGTGCCTGGAATTTTGGTAGCGTCAATGAGCAGTTCTTC
CAWNFGSVNEQFF